This T cell receptor beta chain appears in the sequencing data of a study of T cells after posttransplantation cyclophosphamide (dated by TCRdb to the mid-2010s). Regarding the complete study: The study tracked T cell repertoire reconstitution by TRB sequencing after myeloablative bone marrow transplantation using posttransplantation cyclophosphamide as GVHD prophylaxis. Antigen receptor sequencing was done on samples from 35 to 40 PTCy-treated patients and from over 15 related bone marrow donors of those patients. Blood from all 30 or so PTCy patients with 1-year posttransplant specimens was subjected to TRB sequencing. Up to roughly 3 additional blood samples from 2 to 5.2 years after transplant were also TRB-sequenced in 3 patients, as was pretransplant blood from 4 patients. Because TRA and TRB clonality were tightly correlated in nine or ten samples, subsequent TCR analyses were focused on TRB only. Public TRB sequences were checked against a database of over 3,500 sequences associated with responses to pathogens, tumor antigens, self-antigens and alloantigens. Study-wide conclusions, independent of this receptor: The TRB repertoires of T cells infiltrating skin or the GI tract showed only limited overlap with the TRB repertoires found in blood. Across 45 patients, recipient CMV seropositivity and CMV reactivation were highly associated with TRB clonality; PTCy diversity was similar to CNI/methotrexate controls. Donor-recipient similarity was low at 1-2 months but rose over the first year, and later blood repertoires were often dominated by donor CD8+ memory clones.

Related bone marrow donors provided peripheral blood samples on the day of marrow donation. Mononuclear cells from peripheral blood and bone marrow were separated by Ficoll-Hypaque density centrifugation and then cryopreserved. CD4+ and CD8+ T cells, including naive and memory subsets, were sorted by FACS using a FACSAria II. As to this clone: Its specific antigen is unknown. It has no much larger one-base neighbor in the sample; base qualities were not kept.

TRB sequencing used genomic DNA with the immunoSEQ assay at survey resolution or the hsTCRB kit. As for the original processing: The immunoSEQ software handled initial read processing, and the LymphoSeq R package was used for repertoire analyses. Clonality was calculated as 1 minus normalized Shannon entropy, and the Gini coefficient was also calculated for each TRB dataset. Phenotypes of unsorted samples were inferred by mapping TRB sequences from sorted subsets of the recipient or donor onto unsorted samples of the same recipient. Not all clones reach the TCRdb copy of this immuneACCESS table, which keeps in-frame sequences only. Checked studies attribute under half of the gap to unresolved V genes and leave the rest unexplained. That table furnishes V, J and clone size, whereas the DNA furnished D and trimming. This sample holds 10,000 to 15,000 clones; over 75% were observed only once. The ten top clones hold over 0.65% of the sample.

Sequences were obtained from memory CD4+ T cells sorted from PBMCs. The TCR originated in a man aged 50 or older in good health, CMV-negative, and a related stem cell transplant donor.

The DNA sequence is TGTGCCACCAGCAGAAATACCGGGACAGGGAACCTTTACGAGCAGTACTTC. Its protein reads: CATSRNTGTGNLYEQYF. The chain couples TRBV15 to TRBJ2-7; TRBD1 agrees with 9 junctional bases. The CDR1 and CDR2 encoded by the germline V gene (reference sequence) are LNHNV and YYDKDF. The CDR3, cysteine through phenylalanine, is 17 amino acids long. Solely the CDR3 DNA is kept, with 51 bases framed from the first base. Compared with germline, V lacks 2 bases and J lacks 4 bases; bases without a gene match: 12.